This record covers a single TCR beta chain. The data were taken from a study of blood T cell repertoires in COVID-19. Turning to the study itself: Sources were T cells, B-cell-depleted T cells, or PBMCs; the material itself was cDNA or gDNA.

Produced via immunoSEQ multiplex PCR; TCRdb's table is partial and in-frame only. The top ten clones hold under 2.5% of a sample with under 350,000 clones, 89% of them seen once. The V gene's germline CDR1 is SGHRS and CDR2 YFSETQ. V gave up 0 bases and J gave up 1 base; unmatched junction bases: 5. This CDR3 spans 16 amino acids. The chain couples TRBV5-1 to TRBJ1-1; TRBD1 agrees at 8 bases. The sequence was obtained from a man aged 50 or older with acute or convalescent COVID-19. Specimen: peripheral blood. CDR3 DNA sequence: TGCGCCAGCAGCTTGGAGGGGGACAGGTGGAACACTGAAGCTTTCTTT. It yields the protein CASSLEGDRWNTEAFF.